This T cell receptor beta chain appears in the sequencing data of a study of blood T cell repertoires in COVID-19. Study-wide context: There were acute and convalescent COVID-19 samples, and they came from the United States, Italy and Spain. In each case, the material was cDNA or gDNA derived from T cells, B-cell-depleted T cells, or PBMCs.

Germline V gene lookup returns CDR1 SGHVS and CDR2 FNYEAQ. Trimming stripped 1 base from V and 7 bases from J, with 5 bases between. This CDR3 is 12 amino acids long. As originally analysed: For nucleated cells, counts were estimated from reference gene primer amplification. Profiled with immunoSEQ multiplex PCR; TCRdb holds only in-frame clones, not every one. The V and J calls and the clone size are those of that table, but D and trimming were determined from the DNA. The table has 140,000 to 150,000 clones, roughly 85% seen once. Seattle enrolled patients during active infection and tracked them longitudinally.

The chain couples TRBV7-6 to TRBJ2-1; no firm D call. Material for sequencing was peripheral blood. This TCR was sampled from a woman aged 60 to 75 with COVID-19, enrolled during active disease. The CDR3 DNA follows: TGTGCCAGCAGCTTAGTAGTAAATGAGCAGTTCTTC. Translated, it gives CASSLVVNEQFF.